This TCR beta chain is from a study of Ad26.COV2.S vaccination and SARS-CoV-2 variants. Across the whole study: In the COV1001 trial, the donor was in the Ad26.COV2.S arm. In the study, Ad26.COV2.S was injected intramuscularly once, or twice 56 days apart.

Indicated treatment: about 20 received Ad26.COV2.S at low or high dose, single or two shots; roughly five received placebo; per-sample allocation not given. Sampling was performed 63 days after the first vaccine or placebo injection. The donor's status was that of an adult aged 18-55 years in Boston. Findings and caveats of the study: Vaccine recipients surpassed placebo recipients in spike-specific TCR breadth.

CDR3 size: 15 residues. With 0 bases clipped from V and 2 bases from J, the junction kept 1 base outside the gene matches. The germline gives CDR1 KGHDR, CDR2 SFDVKD. TCRdb's table, derived via immunoSEQ multiplex PCR, lists solely in-frame clones and lacks some. In the table there are approximately 480,000 clones, around nine tenths of which are singletons. In the case of this clone: No antigen is known for it.

The receptor was derived from a person between 18 and 60 years old who received the Ad26.COV2.S COVID-19 vaccine or a placebo. The chain links TRBV24-1 to TRBJ2-3; 7 nucleotides agree with TRBD2. Sequenced here: peripheral blood, sampled in a trial of Ad26.COV2.S vaccine versus placebo. The DNA for the CDR3 is TGTGCCACCAGTGATTTGGGGGGGGACACAGATACGCAGTATTTT. Its protein is CATSDLGGDTDTQYF.